This T cell receptor (beta chain) originates from a study of T cell responses to AZD1222 COVID-19 vaccine. Study-wide results and caveats: Repertoire sampling happened only post peak T cell response. The CD4 TCRs associated with vaccination extended across spike and predominated at 160-218 and 743-854.

There are 15 residues in the CDR3. V dropped 3 bases and J dropped 6; count of bases not matched to a gene: 5. The germline V gene encodes CDR1 MDHEN and CDR2 SYDVKM. Using immunoSEQ multiplex PCR, the repertoire was profiled, and TCRdb retains in-frame clones only, with some absent. This repertoire shows some 130,000 clones, 80% to 95% found once; its top ten account for roughly 7.1%. Of note for this clone: Its target is not known.

This clonotype was obtained from an adult who received the AZD1222 COVID-19 vaccine. This specimen was peripheral blood, taken 28 days after the second AZD1222 dose. V and J are TRBV28 and TRBJ2-2; 9 bases fit TRBD1. CDR3 DNA: TGTGCCAGCAGTTTGATACAGGGGGCGGCCGGGGAGCTGTTTTTT. Its translation: CASSLIQGAAGELFF.